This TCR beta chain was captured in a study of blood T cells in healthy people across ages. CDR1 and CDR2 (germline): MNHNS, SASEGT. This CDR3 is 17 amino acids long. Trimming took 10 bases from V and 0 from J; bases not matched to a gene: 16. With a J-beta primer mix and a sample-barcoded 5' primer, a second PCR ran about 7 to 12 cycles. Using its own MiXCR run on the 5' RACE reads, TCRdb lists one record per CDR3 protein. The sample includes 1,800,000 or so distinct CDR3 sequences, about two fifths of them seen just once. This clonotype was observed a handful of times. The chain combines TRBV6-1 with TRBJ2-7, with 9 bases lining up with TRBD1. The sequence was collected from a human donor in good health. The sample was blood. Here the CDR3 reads CANTAQLTGGGSYEQYF. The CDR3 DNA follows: TGTGCCAACACCGCACAACTGACAGGGGGAGGCTCCTACGAGCAGTACTTC.